One and the same sample provided the 7 T cell receptor beta chains below, sequenced in a study of regulatory T cells in long-lasting Graves disease. Construction of the TCR beta libraries employed iRepertoire HTBI primers in conjunction with Arm-PCR of CDR3 regions. TCRdb re-called the multiplex PCR reads with MiXCR, one entry per CDR3 protein. Here the sample spans 540,000 or so distinct CDR3 sequences, about 13% being singletons. The time point was: newly diagnosed GD, antithyroid drugs for less than 3 months. After RNA was extracted from PBMCs, the TCR library was made from it. These data were also filed under a second study, of T cells in Graves' hyperthyroidism and ophthalmopathy.

The sequenced sample was peripheral blood mononuclear cells (PBMCs), obtained at new diagnosis, from a patient treated with antithyroid drugs. The receptors were sampled from a young man with Graves disease.

The chain is built from TRBV19 and TRBJ2-1, with D possibly called TRBD1 or TRBD2 (5 bases each). Germline values: CDR1 LNHDA, CDR2 SQIVND (reference sequence). CDR3 size: 14 residues. Trimming removed 3 bases from V and 5 bases from J, with 11 bases in between. CDR3 DNA: TGTGCCAGTAGTATGATGGGGGTTGACAATGAGCAGTTCTTC. Translated: CASSMMGVDNEQFF.

This clonotype was detected a few times. The genes are TRBV9 and TRBJ2-3; tentatively, D is TRBD1 or TRBD2 (6 bases each). The CDR3 spans 15 residues. Trimming took 0 bases from V and 6 from J, leaving 14 bases between them. CDR1 SGDLS and CDR2 YYNGEE come from the germline V gene. DNA for the CDR3: TGTGCCAGCAGCGTAGAGGGGGGAGAGATTGATACGCAGTATTTT. Translated, it gives CASSVEGGEIDTQYF. The full variable domain, with the rest looked up from reference TRBV9 and TRBJ2-3, is DSGVTQTPKHLITATGQRVTLRCSPRSGDLSVYWYQQSLDQGLQFLIQYYNGEERAKGNILERFSAQQFPDLHSELNLSSLELGDSALYFCASSVEGGEIDTQYFGPGTRLTVL.

This clonotype occurred a few times. This chain connects TRBV19 to TRBJ2-7; 8 bases align to TRBD2. Germline CDR1 LNHDA, CDR2 SQIVND (reference sequence). J was trimmed by 3 bases and V by 8 bases; bases with no gene match: 12. The CDR3 runs to 15 residues. The CDR3 protein is CASQTAAGEDYEQYF. For the CDR3, the DNA is TGTGCCAGTCAAACTGCAGCGGGAGAGGACTACGAGCAGTACTTC.

This chain uses TRBV3-1 with TRBJ1-5, with a tentative D call TRBD1 (5 bases). The CDR3 extends over 15 amino acids. The V end lost 0 bases, the J end lost 5 bases, and 11 bases lay between the germline ends. CDR1 is LGHDT and CDR2 is YNNKEL in the germline V gene (reference sequence). This CDR3 is CASSQDRVPYQPQHF. DNA for the CDR3: TGTGCCAGCAGCCAAGACAGGGTCCCCTATCAGCCCCAGCATTTT.

This clonotype was observed a few times. The chain recombines TRBV19 with TRBJ2-7, with a tentative D call TRBD1 (5 bases). The CDR3 covers 14 residues. V shed 1 base and J shed 7 bases, with 14 bases lying between them. Germline CDR1 and CDR2: LNHDA and SQIVND (reference sequence). CDR3 sequence (DNA): TGTGCCAGTAGTATAGGTCAAGGGGCTACGGAGCAGTACTTC. This translates into CASSIGQGATEQYF.

This clonotype was recorded at least ten times. The chain is built from TRBV11-2 and TRBJ2-1; D might be TRBD2 (6 bases). The V gene lost 4 bases and the J gene lost 0 bases, with 13 bases spanning the gap. The CDR3 covers 16 residues. Germline CDR1 SGHAT, CDR2 FQNNGV. This CDR3 is CASSSGLQISYNEQFF. CDR3 nucleotide sequence: TGTGCCAGCAGCTCCGGACTACAAATCTCCTACAATGAGCAGTTCTTC.

This clonotype has ten or more counts. This chain links TRBV30 with TRBJ2-5, with unresolved D. Trimming removed 0 bases at V and 3 bases at J, with 8 bases between. The germline CDR1 and CDR2 sequences are GTSNPN and SVGIG (reference sequence). The CDR3 runs to 13 residues. CDR3 DNA: TGTGCCTGGAGTGTGGGTACCGAAGAGACCCAGTACTTC. Protein sequence: CAWSVGTEETQYF.